These 18 T cell receptor beta chains were sequenced from one sample in a study of blood T cell repertoires in COVID-19 (dated by TCRdb to about 2020). The receptor library was made with the immunoSEQ multiplex PCR assay. The table comes from immuneACCESS by way of TCRdb, which keeps in-frame sequences with V and J called. Part of the clones is missing from these tables; in studies checked, under half for an unresolved V gene and the rest for unknown reasons. This sample has about 240,000 clones in its table, and roughly nine tenths of those were observed once. Jointly, the top ten make up 6.2% of the sample. Sequencing used peripheral blood. These TCRs come from a man in his 60s with acute or convalescent COVID-19.

In DNA form, the CDR3 reads TGTGCCACCAGTGATTCCGTAGCGGGATCTGGAAACACCATATATTTT. Translation gives CATSDSVAGSGNTIYF. The chain links TRBV24-1 to TRBJ1-3; D is uncertain. The V gene lost 2 bases and the J gene lost 1 base, with 11 bases spanning the gap. The length of the CDR3 is 16 residues. In germline, CDR1 is KGHDR, CDR2 SFDVKD.

This clone was recorded once. This chain connects TRBV30 to TRBJ1-5; D is unclear. Trimming shortened V by 0 bases and J by 6 bases, and 9 bases separated the two germline ends. CDR3 length: 13 amino acids. Per the germline V gene, CDR1 is GTSNPN and CDR2 is SVGIG (reference sequence). The CDR3 coding sequence is TGTGCCTGGAGTGTTAAAGGGAGTCAGCCCCAGCATTTT. Translation gives CAWSVKGSQPQHF.

The chain carries TRBV10-3 and TRBJ2-3; D is possibly TRBD2 (5 bases). This CDR3 contains 15 residues. V was cut by 9 bases and J by 0 bases, with 16 bases left in between. Germline assignment: CDR1 ENHRY and CDR2 SYGVKD. In nucleotides, the CDR3 is TGTGCCATTCAGTCTAGCCAAAAGAGCACAGATACGCAGTATTTT. It encodes CAIQSSQKSTDTQYF.

This chain connects TRBV11-3 to TRBJ2-3; TRBD2 aligns across 8 bases. J lost 4 bases, V lost 6 bases, and 12 bases had no gene match. Per the germline V gene, CDR1 is SGHNT and CDR2 is YENEEA. The CDR3 contains 16 residues. CDR3 protein: CASRPPEREMADTQYF. The CDR3 bases are TGTGCCAGCAGACCCCCGGAGCGGGAGATGGCAGATACGCAGTATTTT.

The chain employs TRBV10-3 and TRBJ2-1, with TRBD1 as a possible D gene (5 bases). V lost 3 bases and J 4 bases, leaving 7 bases between the germline ends. Germline V gives CDR1 ENHRY, CDR2 SYGVKD. This CDR3 has 13 amino acids. DNA for the CDR3: TGTGCCATCAGTGAATGGACATACAATGAGCAGTTCTTC. Translating gives CAISEWTYNEQFF.

This rearrangement joins TRBV29-1 to TRBJ1-1; possible D gene TRBD1, 6 bases. Looked up from germline, CDR1 is SQVTM and CDR2 is ANQGSEA. The CDR3 covers 12 residues. The V end lost 4 bases, the J end lost 2 bases, and 8 bases lay between the germline ends. The CDR3 region has the DNA TGCAGCGTTGGAGGGGGAAACACTGAAGCTTTCTTT. It encodes CSVGGGNTEAFF.

The gene calls are TRBV6-5 and TRBJ1-1; D unclear. The germline V gene encodes CDR1 MNHEY and CDR2 SVGAGI. The V and J ends lost 7 bases and 3 bases respectively, with 12 bases between them. This CDR3 is built from 13 residues. CDR3 region: CASTWQADTEAFF. In DNA, the CDR3 is TGTGCCAGCACTTGGCAGGCCGACACTGAAGCTTTCTTT.

DNA for the CDR3: TGCGCCAGCAGCCAAGATAGGAGCGGAACCTACGAGCAGTACTTC. Residues: CASSQDRSGTYEQYF. V and J are TRBV4-3 and TRBJ2-7, with a tentative D call TRBD2 (5 bases). The CDR3 covers 15 residues. V gave up 0 bases and J gave up 2 bases, with 11 bases separating them. In germline, CDR1 is LGHNA, CDR2 YSLEER.

V usage is TRBV5-4 and J usage is TRBJ2-4; tentative D call: TRBD2 (6 bases). This CDR3 is 17 amino acids long. V lost 2 bases and J 1 base, leaving 16 bases between the germline ends. Germline-derived CDR1 and CDR2 are SGHNT and YYREEE (reference sequence). The chain's CDR3 is CASSLGGVLRAKNIQYF. The DNA for the CDR3 is TGTGCCAGCAGCTTAGGAGGGGTCCTACGGGCCAAAAACATTCAGTACTTC.

This clone was seen a single time. The CDR3 DNA is TGTGCCAGCAGGGGACTAGCGGGTCGTGCCAGCTCCTACAATGAGCAGTTCTTC. This gives the protein CASRGLAGRASSYNEQFF. The J gene is TRBJ2-1, the V gene TRBV28, with 12 bases aligning to TRBD2. The CDR3 extends over 18 amino acids. CDR1 is MDHEN, CDR2 SYDVKM, per germline. V trimming: 6 bases; J trimming: 0 bases; junction bases outside the gene matches: 9. The variable domain in full, completed from reference TRBV28 and TRBJ2-1, reads DVKVTQSSRYLVKRTGEKVFLECVQDMDHENMFWYRQDPGLGLRLIYFSYDVKMKEKGDIPEGYSVSREKKERFSLILESASTNQTSMYLCASRGLAGRASSYNEQFFGPGTRLTVL.

V gene TRBV5-1 combines with J gene TRBJ2-6; 8 nucleotides match TRBD2. V gave up 0 bases and J gave up 2 bases; unmatched junction bases: 1. The CDR3 extends over 16 amino acids. Germline CDR1 reads SGHRS; CDR2 reads YFSETQ. CDR3 coding DNA: TGCGCCAGCAGCTTGGCGGGGGGGACTGGGGCCAACGTCCTGACTTTC. It codes for CASSLAGGTGANVLTF.

The chain employs TRBV2 and TRBJ2-5; 11 bases map to TRBD2. CDR1 and CDR2 from the germline V gene are SNHLY and FYNNEI. V was pared by 4 bases and J by 1 base, with 5 bases of the junction left unmatched. This CDR3 is 16 amino acids long. The CDR3 DNA reads as TGTGCCAGCAGTGCCCGACTAGCGGGGATCCAAGAGACCCAGTACTTC. Its protein is CASSARLAGIQETQYF.

The chain is built from TRBV5-1 and TRBJ1-2; TRBD1 might be the D (5 bases). Deletions cut 0 bases from V and 2 bases from J, with 14 bases between. The CDR3 is 16 amino acids. In germline, CDR1 is SGHRS, CDR2 YFSETQ. The DNA for the CDR3 is TGCGCCAGCAGCTTGGAACCAGGGAGGCCCAACTATGGCTACACCTTC. The encoded protein is CASSLEPGRPNYGYTF.

In its sample, this clone was seen a few times. This chain joins TRBV7-2 and TRBJ1-5, with 9 bases that match TRBD1. Looked up from germline, CDR1 is SGHTA and CDR2 is FQGNSA. CDR3 length: 14 residues. V was clipped by 5 bases and J by 7 bases; unmatched bases: 6. Written as DNA, the CDR3 is TGTGCCAGCAGCCCCCGACAGGGGGTGCAGCCCCAGCATTTT. It translates to CASSPRQGVQPQHF. The full variable domain, in which reference TRBV7-2 and TRBJ1-5 provide the parts outside the CDR3, is GAGVSQSPSNKVTEKGKDVELRCDPISGHTALYWYRQSLGQGLEFLIYFQGNSAPDKSGLPSDRFSAERTGGSVSTLTIQRTQQEDSAVYLCASSPRQGVQPQHFGDGTRLSIL.

This clone was recorded only once. V usage is TRBV7-8 and J usage is TRBJ2-2; the D is unclear. Trimming cost V 5 bases and J 2 bases, with 12 bases left between them. The CDR3 extends over 15 amino acids. Germline V lookup: CDR1 SGHVS, CDR2 FQNEAQ. The CDR3: CASSLLTSNTGELFF. CDR3 nucleotides: TGTGCCAGCAGCCTATTAACCAGTAACACCGGGGAGCTGTTTTTT.

The chain has TRBV7-6 and TRBJ2-3; 13 bases are shared with TRBD2. The CDR3 is 17 amino acids. V shed 5 bases, J shed 4 bases, and the junction held 9 bases outside the gene matches. Germline loops: CDR1 SGHVS, CDR2 FNYEAQ. The chain's CDR3 is CASSPQTSGRNADTQYF. CDR3 DNA sequence: TGTGCCAGCAGCCCACAGACTAGCGGGAGGAACGCAGATACGCAGTATTTT. Drawing the rest from reference TRBV7-6 and TRBJ2-3, the complete variable domain is GAGVSQSPRYKVTKRGQDVALRCDPISGHVSLYWYRQALGQGPEFLTYFNYEAQQDKSGLPNDRFSAERPEGSISTLTIQRTEQRDSAMYRCASSPQTSGRNADTQYFGPGTRLTVL.

This sequence joins TRBV15 and TRBJ1-1, with TRBD1 as a possible D gene (6 bases). Between the trimmed V and J ends, which lost 4 bases and 0 bases, there was a span of 12 bases. This CDR3 contains 15 residues. Germline values: CDR1 LNHNV, CDR2 YYDKDF (reference sequence). The CDR3 nucleotides read TGTGCCACCAGCAAACGACAGGATATGAACACTGAAGCTTTCTTT. Translating it yields CATSKRQDMNTEAFF.

The chain employs TRBV2 and TRBJ2-3, with 7 bases lining up with TRBD2. V trimming: 6 bases; J trimming: 5 bases; junction bases outside the gene matches: 23. Looked up from germline, CDR1 is SNHLY and CDR2 is FYNNEI. The CDR3 contains 19 residues. The CDR3 region is CASRGLMREGSLRGDTQYF. In DNA, the CDR3 is TGTGCCAGCAGGGGCCTGATGAGGGAGGGTAGTCTCAGAGGAGATACGCAGTATTTT.